This T cell receptor beta chain comes out of a study of cytomegalovirus exposure and HLA in healthy donors. Of note for this clone: Its antigen is unidentified.

Broader study findings: In a later analysis, TCR beta V- and J-gene trimming was associated with a missense DCLRE1C variant.

Primers included in the PCR were 60 Vbeta and 13 Jbeta primers. Profiled with immunoSEQ multiplex PCR; TCRdb holds only in-frame clones, not every one. The sample shows about 150,000 clones, 75% to 85% of them seen only once. The TCR comes from a young man in good health and CMV-seropositive. Sequencing input: PBMCs.

This chain's CDR3 is CASSPVAGGPYTQYF. The CDR3 bases are TGTGCCAGCTCACCGGTAGCGGGAGGCCCTTATACGCAGTATTTT. The genes are TRBV18 and TRBJ2-3; 10 nucleotides line up with TRBD2. J lost 7 bases, V lost 3 bases, and 7 bases had no gene match. Germline V lookup: CDR1 KGHSH, CDR2 LQKENI. The CDR3 is 15 residues long.